This T cell receptor (beta chain) was identified in a study of response to subunit inactivated influenza vaccine. General study points: Only a handful of new T cells, the authors suggested, are recruited with each seasonal influenza vaccination.

TCRdb passed the RT-PCR reads through MiXCR, listing each CDR3 protein once. The sample holds about 650,000 distinct CDR3 sequences, 15% to 17% seen once. CDR1 MDHEN and CDR2 SYDVKM come from the germline V gene. Germline trimming cut 7 bases from V and 2 bases from J; bases unmatched to any gene: 4. This CDR3 has 14 amino acids. In the case of this clonotype: Antigen: not known.

This specimen was PBMCs from blood, taken 11 to 12 days after vaccination. The chain joins TRBV28 to TRBJ2-7, with 11 bases matching TRBD2. This clonotype was obtained from a man between 45 and 60 years old who received an inactivated influenza vaccine. The CDR3 nucleotides are TGTGCCAGCAAACTAGCGGGGGAGACCTACGAGCAGTACTTC. Its protein is CASKLAGETYEQYF.